One T cell receptor beta chain is described in this entry. What it binds is unknown. In germline, CDR1 is SGHVS, CDR2 FNYEAQ. The CDR3 is made up of 13 amino acids. Trimming shortened V by 1 base and J by 8 bases, and 11 bases separated the two germline ends. The data are from a study of cytomegalovirus exposure and HLA in healthy donors. Regarding the study as a whole: HLA alleles were associated with 16,000 or so TCR beta sequences in a later analysis at 0.05 false discovery rate. Some V segments, TRBV6-2 and TRBV6-3 among them, were indistinguishable and were therefore excluded.

In the PCR, 60 Vbeta and 13 Jbeta primers were used. The data were produced by immunoSEQ multiplex PCR, yet TCRdb's version contains in-frame clones alone and is incomplete. The table has about 150,000 clones, about two thirds seen once; the top ten hold 10%. The origin of this receptor is a man in his thirties or forties in good health and CMV-seropositive. The specimen was PBMCs. V usage is TRBV7-6 and J usage is TRBJ1-1; D might be TRBD1 (5 bases). The CDR3 DNA is TGTGCCAGCAGCTTAGTGGGGCAACGGGAAGCTTTCTTT. It yields the protein CASSLVGQREAFF.